The rows below give T cell receptor beta chains drawn from one sample of a study of graft-versus-host responses after intestinal transplantation. Sequenced by immunoSEQ multiplex PCR; TCRdb stores in-frame clones only, minus some. The data show some 93,000 clones, about 91% seen once. These receptors' antigens are unknown. The material was unstimulated CD8+ T cells sorted from spleen or lymph node cells, obtained before intestinal transplant. The source is a human donor who received an intestinal transplant. CDR3s include the opening cysteine and the closing phenylalanine or tryptophan. D genes are given only for firm matches. Size tells how often a clone was seen (once, few, many) or the class of an expanded clone, and some rows leave it out.

.	.	TRBV19	TRBJ2-1	CASSMAGNEQFF	TGTGCCAGTAGTATGGCAGGCAATGAGCAGTTCTTC
.	.	TRBV5-1	TRBJ1-1	CASSADSLMNTEAFF	TGCGCCAGCAGCGCGGACAGCCTTATGAACACTGAAGCTTTCTTT
.	.	TRBV5-1	TRBJ2-7	CASSLATSSYEQYF	TGCGCCAGCAGCTTGGCCACTAGCTCCTACGAGCAGTACTTC
.	.	TRBV7-2	TRBJ2-5	CASSLEGPGETQYF	TGTGCCAGCAGCTTGGAGGGGCCAGGGGAGACCCAGTACTTC
.	TRBD2	TRBV5-6	TRBJ2-1	CASSFYLAGGRNEQFF	TGTGCCAGCAGCTTTTATCTAGCGGGGGGGCGGAATGAGCAGTTCTTC
.	.	TRBV30	TRBJ2-2	CAWSRGSGELFF	TGTGCCTGGAGTAGGGGATCCGGGGAGCTGTTTTTT
.	.	TRBV7-9	TRBJ1-2	CASSLASREMVYGYTF	TGTGCCAGCAGCTTAGCGTCTCGGGAAATGGTTTATGGCTACACCTTC
.	TRBD1	TRBV5-4	TRBJ2-1	CASSLERGPYNEQFF	TGTGCCAGCAGCTTAGAGAGGGGGCCCTACAATGAGCAGTTCTTC
once	.	TRBV4-1	TRBJ2-7	CASSQDQGSYEQYF	TGCGCCAGCAGCCAAGATCAGGGTTCTTACGAGCAGTACTTC
.	TRBD1	TRBV4-1	TRBJ1-1	CASSQSTGGMTEAFF	TGCGCCAGCAGCCAATCGACAGGGGGCATGACTGAAGCTTTCTTT
.	.	TRBV7-6	TRBJ1-1	CASSQSQNTEAFF	TGTGCCAGCAGCCAATCACAGAACACTGAAGCTTTCTTT
.	.	TRBV6-1	TRBJ1-5	CAIANSRDQPQHF	TGTGCCATCGCTAATTCCAGGGATCAGCCCCAGCATTTT
once	TRBD1	TRBV19	TRBJ1-2	CASSTERAPGTGKVNGYTF	TGTGCCAGTAGTACTGAGCGAGCACCCGGGACAGGAAAAGTAAATGGCTACACCTTC
.	.	TRBV2	TRBJ2-7	CASLFSTYEQYF	TGTGCCAGCTTATTCAGTACCTACGAGCAGTACTTC
.	TRBD1	TRBV6-1	TRBJ1-2	CASSELRTGANYGYTF	TGTGCCAGCAGTGAACTAAGGACAGGGGCTAACTATGGCTACACCTTC
.	.	TRBV6-5	TRBJ2-3	CASSSGSADTQYF	TGTGCCAGCAGTTCCGGGAGTGCAGATACGCAGTATTTT
.	TRBD1	TRBV7-8	TRBJ2-1	CASSPFKDRANEQFF	TGTGCCAGCAGCCCCTTTAAGGACAGGGCAAATGAGCAGTTCTTC
.	.	TRBV4-1	TRBJ1-2	CASSQEATGSYGYTF	TGCGCCAGCAGCCAAGAAGCAACAGGTTCCTATGGCTACACCTTC
.	TRBD1	TRBV30	TRBJ1-3	CAWMRTGVGPSGNTIYF	TGTGCCTGGATGAGGACAGGCGTGGGGCCGTCTGGAAACACCATATATTTT
few	TRBD1	TRBV11-2	TRBJ2-7	CASSETGGRYEQYF	TGTGCCAGCAGCGAGACAGGGGGTAGGTACGAGCAGTACTTC
.	TRBD1	TRBV11-2	TRBJ2-7	CASLTVGTGDSYEQYF	TGTGCCAGCTTGACGGTCGGGACAGGTGATTCCTACGAGCAGTACTTC
.	.	TRBV7-3	TRBJ2-1	CASSTDSTLSYNEQFF	TGTGCCAGCAGCACGGACTCTACCTTATCCTACAATGAGCAGTTCTTC
.	TRBD2	TRBV9	TRBJ2-2	CASSGTSGANTGELFF	TGTGCCAGCAGCGGGACTAGCGGGGCGAACACCGGGGAGCTGTTTTTT
.	.	TRBV7-7	TRBJ1-1	CASSLGANTEAFF	TGTGCCAGCAGCCTGGGAGCGAACACTGAAGCTTTCTTT